The clone carrying this TCR beta chain has a handful of counts. The antigen remains undetermined. The sample originates from a study of CD8 T cells in ankylosing spondylitis. Whole-study findings and limits: Among TCR beta sequences, a motif of several highly homologous variants appeared characteristic of ankylosing spondylitis blood.

In making TCR beta libraries, quantitative 5'-RACE with molecular barcodes was used. TCRdb used MiXCR to reprocess the 5' RACE reads, holding one entry per CDR3 protein. This table holds 350,000 to 550,000 distinct CDR3 sequences, roughly a quarter found once. This receptor was taken from a male donor with ankylosing spondylitis. Sequenced material: blood, either unsorted or a sorted T cell fraction (not recorded which).

CDR3 sequence (DNA): TGTGCCAGCAGTTTACCCCTCACTGCTTTCTTT. Its protein product is CASSLPLTAFF. V gene TRBV12-3 or TRBV12-4 combines with J gene TRBJ1-1; D remains unclear. Trimming left V 2 bases short and J 11 bases short, with 9 bases between. The CDR3 is made up of 11 amino acids.